The rows below give T cell receptor beta chains drawn from one sample of a study of blood T cell repertoires in COVID-19. The repertoire was sequenced with immunoSEQ multiplex PCR; TCRdb's copy has only in-frame clones and lacks some. The table has about 170,000 clones, approximately 86% seen once. Sequencing was carried out using peripheral blood. The origin of the receptors is an elderly woman in a cohort sampled during active or convalescent COVID-19. Each CDR3 is given with its conserved first and last residue. D genes are given only for firm matches. Expanded clones get a size class; other rows say once, few or many, or leave the size out.

D | J | length | V | size | CDR3 | DNA
- | TRBJ1-4 | 13 | TRBV5-5 | - | CASSLTPDEKLFF | TGTGCCAGCAGCTTGACACCCGATGAAAAACTGTTTTTT
TRBD2 | TRBJ2-2 | 19 | TRBV7-8 | few | CASSRERVWAGGNTGELFF | TGTGCCAGCAGCCGTGAACGTGTATGGGCGGGAGGCAACACCGGGGAGCTGTTTTTT
- | TRBJ2-5 | 15 | TRBV5-1 | - | CASSLERGAGETQYF | TGCGCCAGCAGCTTGGAGCGAGGCGCCGGGGAGACCCAGTACTTC
- | TRBJ1-1 | 9 | TRBV18 | - | CASSLEAFF | TGTGCCAGCTCATTAGAAGCTTTCTTT
TRBD1 | TRBJ1-4 | 13 | TRBV28 | - | CASRNTGAEKLFF | TGTGCCAGCAGAAATACAGGGGCGGAAAAACTGTTTTTT
- | TRBJ1-1 | 13 | TRBV6-4 | - | CASSDRVNTEAFF | TGTGCCAGCAGTGACCGGGTGAACACTGAAGCTTTCTTT
- | TRBJ2-5 | 16 | TRBV28 | - | CASSPMTGPNQETQYF | TGTGCCAGCAGCCCGATGACAGGACCCAACCAAGAGACCCAGTACTTC
- | TRBJ2-5 | 14 | TRBV30 | - | CAWEERGAQETQYF | TGTGCCTGGGAGGAACGGGGGGCCCAAGAGACCCAGTACTTC
TRBD1 | TRBJ1-1 | 14 | TRBV6-5 | - | CASSPRQGGTEAFF | TGTGCCAGCAGCCCGCGACAGGGAGGCACTGAAGCTTTCTTT
TRBD1 | TRBJ2-5 | 14 | TRBV5-1 | - | CASSPGQAQETQYF | TGCGCCAGCAGCCCTGGACAGGCCCAAGAGACCCAGTACTTC
- | TRBJ2-2 | 14 | TRBV2 | - | CASSQSGDGGELFF | TGTGCCAGCAGTCAATCAGGGGACGGCGGGGAGCTGTTTTTT
- | TRBJ2-1 | 20 | TRBV15 | - | CATSRDPGVGSPYSYNEQFF | TGTGCCACCAGCAGAGATCCGGGGGTCGGGAGCCCCTACTCCTACAATGAGCAGTTCTTC
TRBD2 | TRBJ2-1 | 14 | TRBV3-1/TRBV3-2 | - | CASMYGGGANEQFF | TGTGCCAGCATGTACGGCGGGGGGGCCAATGAGCAGTTCTTC
TRBD1 | TRBJ1-5 | 13 | TRBV12-3/TRBV12-4 | once | CASSIDRDQPQHF | TGTGCCAGCAGTATCGACAGGGATCAGCCCCAGCATTTT
- | TRBJ1-2 | 13 | TRBV2 | - | CARGRGGAYGYTF | TGTGCCAGGGGGCGGGGAGGGGCTTATGGCTACACCTTC
TRBD2 | TRBJ2-2 | 15 | TRBV4-2 | - | CASGFSGADTGELFF | TGTGCCAGCGGATTTAGCGGGGCCGACACCGGGGAGCTGTTTTTT
TRBD1 | TRBJ2-2 | 13 | TRBV30 | - | CAWRQGSPGELFF | TGTGCCTGGAGACAGGGGTCTCCCGGGGAGCTGTTTTTT
TRBD1 | TRBJ2-5 | 16 | TRBV19 | - | CASSSVKGRGLETQYF | TGTGCCAGTAGCTCGGTCAAGGGCAGGGGGCTAGAGACCCAGTACTTC
- | TRBJ1-3 | 14 | TRBV30 | - | CAWSVEDYGNTIYF | TGTGCCTGGAGTGTCGAAGACTATGGAAACACCATATATTTT
- | TRBJ1-3 | 14 | TRBV7-9 | - | CASSLRSTGNTIYF | TGTGCCAGCAGCTTACGCAGTACCGGAAACACCATATATTTT
- | TRBJ1-5 | 13 | TRBV27 | few | CASSFQGTQPQHF | TGTGCCAGCAGTTTCCAGGGAACGCAGCCCCAGCATTTT
- | TRBJ1-2 | 12 | TRBV20-1 | few | CSASEFKEGYTF | TGCAGTGCTAGTGAATTCAAGGAGGGCTACACCTTC
TRBD1 | TRBJ2-1 | 14 | TRBV5-1 | - | CASSSWDRENEQFF | TGCGCCAGCAGCTCCTGGGACAGGGAAAATGAGCAGTTCTTC
TRBD1 | TRBJ2-2 | 14 | TRBV5-5 | - | CASGRQGGTGELFF | TGTGCCAGCGGGCGACAGGGGGGCACCGGGGAGCTGTTTTTT
TRBD2 | TRBJ2-3 | 14 | TRBV28 | few | CASTGTGGPDTQYF | TGTGCCAGCACCGGCACGGGGGGGCCAGATACGCAGTATTTT
- | TRBJ1-2 | 15 | TRBV6-1 | - | CASSEMGWEGFGYTF | TGTGCCAGCAGTGAAATGGGGTGGGAGGGCTTTGGCTACACCTTC
TRBD1 | TRBJ1-2 | 16 | TRBV5-5 | - | CASSSSQTGAVYGYTF | TGTGCCAGCAGCTCCAGTCAGACAGGGGCGGTCTATGGCTACACCTTC
- | TRBJ1-5 | 15 | TRBV7-2 | - | CASSLGGYSNQPQHF | TGTGCCAGCAGCCTCGGGGGTTATAGCAATCAGCCCCAGCATTTT
TRBD1 | TRBJ2-6 | 18 | TRBV5-6 | - | CASSWTGTGSSGANVLTF | TGTGCCAGCAGCTGGACCGGGACAGGGAGCTCTGGGGCCAACGTCCTGACTTTC
- | TRBJ1-2 | 15 | TRBV7-9 | - | CASSRTRNLNYGYTF | TGTGCCAGCAGCCGCACGAGGAACCTAAACTATGGCTACACCTTC
- | TRBJ2-3 | 14 | TRBV11-2 | - | CASSLGWRTDTQYF | TGTGCCAGCAGCTTAGGTTGGCGGACAGATACGCAGTATTTT
- | TRBJ1-2 | 15 | TRBV2 | few | CASSDKQGSLYGYTF | TGTGCCAGCAGTGATAAGCAGGGTAGCCTCTATGGCTACACCTTC
TRBD1 | TRBJ1-1 | 19 | TRBV10-3 | - | CAISGKSGGVKGANTEAFF | TGTGCCATCAGTGGAAAGTCAGGGGGCGTCAAGGGGGCAAACACTGAAGCTTTCTTT
- | TRBJ2-1 | 13 | TRBV19 | - | CASSLLKRSEQFF | TGTGCCAGTAGTCTTTTAAAGCGGAGTGAGCAGTTCTTC
TRBD1 | TRBJ1-2 | 13 | TRBV28 | - | CATRRQGAHGYTF | TGTGCCACCAGAAGACAGGGGGCGCACGGCTACACCTTC
- | TRBJ1-3 | 15 | TRBV6-5 | - | CASSVEGALGNTIYF | TGTGCCAGCAGCGTTGAAGGGGCTCTAGGAAACACCATATATTTT
- | TRBJ1-6 | 16 | TRBV5-1 | - | CASSLAGLVWGSPLHF | TGCGCCAGCAGCTTGGCGGGGTTAGTCTGGGGTTCACCCCTCCACTTT
TRBD1 | TRBJ1-5 | 15 | TRBV13 | - | CASSLSRDRDQPQHF | TGTGCCAGCAGCTTATCCCGGGACAGGGATCAGCCCCAGCATTTT
TRBD2 | TRBJ2-7 | 16 | TRBV27 | - | CASSLTRLAGIYEQYF | TGTGCCAGCAGTCTAACCCGACTAGCGGGAATCTACGAGCAGTACTTC
- | TRBJ1-5 | 14 | TRBV5-3 | - | CARRLTGRNQPQHF | TGTGCCAGAAGGTTAACTGGGCGCAATCAGCCCCAGCATTTT
- | TRBJ1-1 | 11 | TRBV12-3/TRBV12-4 | - | CASSSGTEAFF | TGTGCCAGCAGTTCGGGAACTGAAGCTTTCTTT
- | TRBJ1-2 | 13 | TRBV27 | - | CASSFRGLHGYTF | TGTGCCAGCAGTTTTCGGGGATTACATGGCTACACCTTC
- | TRBJ2-5 | 16 | TRBV21-1 | - | CASSGGGLAGTETQYF | TGTGCCAGCAGCGGAGGGGGGTTAGCGGGTACAGAGACCCAGTACTTC
TRBD2 | TRBJ2-2 | 14 | TRBV19 | - | CASFLAGFPGELFF | TGTGCCAGTTTCCTAGCGGGATTTCCCGGGGAGCTGTTTTTT
- | TRBJ1-6 | 15 | TRBV14 | - | CASSRLSSYNSPLHF | TGTGCCAGCAGCCGGCTCAGCTCCTATAATTCACCCCTCCACTTT
TRBD1 | TRBJ1-2 | 13 | TRBV10-2 | - | CASSGSDRGGYTF | TGCGCCAGCAGTGGGTCGGACAGGGGAGGCTACACCTTC
- | TRBJ1-2 | 13 | TRBV28 | - | CASSPEIYYGYTF | TGTGCCAGCAGTCCGGAGATCTACTATGGCTACACCTTC
TRBD2 | TRBJ2-5 | 18 | TRBV10-3 | - | CAISDGLAGGMRQETQYF | TGTGCCATCAGTGACGGACTAGCGGGGGGGATGCGCCAAGAGACCCAGTACTTC
- | TRBJ1-2 | 15 | TRBV4-3 | - | CASSQEFRGNYGYTF | TGCGCCAGCAGCCAAGAGTTTCGGGGTAACTATGGCTACACCTTC
- | TRBJ1-5 | 19 | TRBV21-1 | - | CATQQELVTERDSNQPQHF | TGTGCCACCCAGCAAGAGTTGGTAACAGAACGAGATAGCAATCAGCCCCAGCATTTT
- | TRBJ2-3 | 14 | TRBV5-5 | - | CASSLFAGADTQYF | TGTGCCAGCAGCTTGTTCGCCGGTGCAGATACGCAGTATTTT
TRBD2 | TRBJ2-5 | 16 | TRBV6-2/TRBV6-3 | - | CASSYYWGGTQETQYF | TGTGCCAGCAGTTACTATTGGGGGGGGACCCAAGAGACCCAGTACTTC
- | TRBJ1-1 | 15 | TRBV9 | - | CASSSGHHVNTEAFF | TGTGCCAGCAGCTCGGGACATCATGTGAACACTGAAGCTTTCTTT
- | TRBJ2-3 | 14 | TRBV29-1 | once | CSVGPGRSTDTQYF | TGCAGCGTTGGGCCGGGGAGGAGCACAGATACGCAGTATTTT
- | TRBJ2-5 | 15 | TRBV7-9 | - | CASSRLSGGTETQYF | TGTGCCAGCAGCCGCCTCTCGGGGGGCACGGAGACCCAGTACTTC